What follows is one TCR beta chain and its context. Its antigen is as yet unknown. These data originate in a study of early T cells in non-severe SARS-CoV-2 infection. Study context: Unsorted whole-blood RNA was sequenced in bulk, leaving chains unpaired. Study findings and constraints: The VDJdb matching leaned toward anti-spike CD8 responses and overlooked private and CD4 specificities.

Researchers attached unique molecular identifiers to individual cDNA molecules. Each CDR3 protein is one row after TCRdb ran MiXCR on the 5' RACE reads. In the table there are some 64,000 distinct CDR3 sequences, roughly 21% of which are singletons. The sample consisted of whole blood, taken at baseline. The source is an adult who was a healthcare worker with PCR-confirmed SARS-CoV-2 infection or an uninfected control (not recorded which).

CDR3 in amino acids: CASSPPKKRQKETQYF. The CDR3 bases are TGTGCCAGCAGCCCCCCGAAAAAACGACAGAAAGAGACCCAGTACTTC. The chain joins TRBV14 to TRBJ2-5; D is perhaps TRBD1 (5 bases). This CDR3 is built from 16 residues. V lost 4 bases and J 3 bases, leaving 18 bases between the germline ends. Germline CDR1 reads SGHDN; CDR2 reads FVKESK.